The clone carrying this T cell receptor beta chain turned up a few times. Its cognate antigen is unknown. Measured with immunoSEQ multiplex PCR; TCRdb has only the in-frame clones, and not every one. The sample carries 63,000 or so clones, roughly 73% recorded once. Antigen-specific CD4+ T cells expanded by the ViraFEST assay with viral peptide pools were then sequenced. Investigators separated out CD4+ T cells once around 11 days of culture had passed. This person's SARS-CoV-2 infection, confirmed by PCR, occurred between March and December 2020. Cultivation was performed at some 1.9 million PBMC per well with 9 to 10 IU/ml IL-2 and around 10 ug/ml peptides added. The data were obtained in a study of vaccination effects on CD4 cells after COVID-19. Whole-study results and caveats: Late post-vaccination, clones induced by infection and those induced by vaccine underwent marked clonal contraction.

The CDR3 sequence is 14 residues long. The trim removed 3 bases at V and 7 bases at J, leaving 5 bases unmatched. Germline V CDR1 and CDR2: SGHTA, FQGNSA. J is TRBJ1-4 and V is TRBV7-2; 7 bases line up with TRBD1. This receptor was obtained from a human donor who had a prior SARS-CoV-2 infection. The sample consisted of CD4+ T cells from PBMCs cultured with HIV peptides, taken before COVID-19 vaccination. Subset indicated: HIV-1 Nef peptide pool negative control/reference culture. The CDR3 loop is CASSFNRGGEKLFF. CDR3 DNA sequence: TGTGCCAGCAGCTTTAACAGGGGCGGTGAAAAACTGTTTTTT.